This T cell receptor beta chain was sequenced during a study of shared clonotypes between healthy human individuals. Each cell subset's genomic DNA was divided evenly among several immunoSEQ plates. Measured with immunoSEQ multiplex PCR; TCRdb has only the in-frame clones, and not every one. The data contain 2 million to 2.5 million clones, around 92% of them seen just once; the ten biggest clones take up 0.37%. V dropped 5 bases and J dropped 5; count of bases not matched to a gene: 14. The germline gives CDR1 LNHNV, CDR2 YYDKDF (reference sequence). The CDR3 has 16 residues. The chain couples TRBV15 to TRBJ1-1; 7 bases agree with TRBD1. Sequencing was performed on naive CD4+ T cells from PBMCs. Subset meaning: CD45RA+ positively selected. The receptor was derived from a man aged 18 to 30 in good health. Some clones in this sample may be carry-over from other donors' samples. The CDR3 spells CATSPRGGGVGTEAFF. The CDR3 nucleotides read TGTGCCACCAGCCCGCGAGGAGGGGGCGTGGGGACTGAAGCTTTCTTT. Full variable domain (outside the CDR3, taken from reference TRBV15 and TRBJ1-1): DAMVIQNPRYQVTQFGKPVTLSCSQTLNHNVMYWYQQKSSQAPKLLFHYYDKDFNNEADTPDNFQSRRPNTSFCFLDIRSPGLGDTAMYLCATSPRGGGVGTEAFFGQGTRLTVV.